The present T cell receptor (beta chain) was sequenced within a study of tumor and adjacent non-tumor tissue in lung cancer. Study-level background: Patients comprised over 9 adenocarcinoma, a couple of squamous cell carcinoma and 1 small cell lung cancer. About 4.17 million productive TCRbeta reads were obtained per sample on average. Notes on the study in general: Compared with tumor, normal lung showed significantly lower TCR diversity. In normal lung, the top 100 clones were significantly more dominant than in tumor.

A modified ARM-PCR protocol with three rounds of nested PCR amplified TCRbeta. TCRdb analysed the multiplex PCR reads with MiXCR anew, one entry per CDR3 protein. The sample holds 35,000 to 55,000 distinct CDR3 sequences, roughly 60% seen once. No cell sorting was done before RNA was extracted from the tissue. More than 3 cm separated this lung sample from the edge of the tumor. This clonotype was picked up many times. Its target is not known. V was cut by 6 bases and J by 7 bases, with 10 bases left in between. Germline V lookup: CDR1 SGHAT, CDR2 FQNNGV. The CDR3 consists of 12 residues. The rearrangement links TRBV11-2 to TRBJ2-1; tentatively, D is TRBD2 (7 bases). The source material was distant non-tumor lung tissue. The source is a man aged 50 or older with non-small cell lung cancer. The CDR3 sequence: CASREGGNEQFF. DNA for the CDR3: TGTGCCAGCAGGGAGGGGGGGAATGAGCAGTTCTTC. The full variable domain, completed using reference TRBV11-2 and TRBJ2-1, is EAGVAQSPRYKIIEKRQSVAFWCNPISGHATLYWYQQILGQGPKLLIQFQNNGVVDDSQLPKDRFSAERLKGVDSTLKIQPAKLEDSAVYLCASREGGNEQFFGPGTRLTVL.